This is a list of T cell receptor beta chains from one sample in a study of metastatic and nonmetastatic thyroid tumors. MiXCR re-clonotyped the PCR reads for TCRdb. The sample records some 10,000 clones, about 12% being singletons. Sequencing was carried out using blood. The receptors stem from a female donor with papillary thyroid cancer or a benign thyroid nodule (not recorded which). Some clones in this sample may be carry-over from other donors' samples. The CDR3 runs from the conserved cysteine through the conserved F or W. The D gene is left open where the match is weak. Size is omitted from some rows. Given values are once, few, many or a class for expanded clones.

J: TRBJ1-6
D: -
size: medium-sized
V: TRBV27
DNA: TGTGCCAGCAGTTTATGGGGACCCCTCCACTTT
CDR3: CASSLWGPLHF

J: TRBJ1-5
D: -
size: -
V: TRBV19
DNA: TGTGCCAGTAGTATTCGATGGTGTTGGGTAGAGAGACAGCCCCAGCATTTT
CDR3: CASSIRWCWVERQPQHF

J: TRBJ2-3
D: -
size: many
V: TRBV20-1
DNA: TGCAGTGCTAGCGTCCGGACATCTAGGGGGTTCACAGATACGCAGTATTTT
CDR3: CSASVRTSRGFTDTQYF

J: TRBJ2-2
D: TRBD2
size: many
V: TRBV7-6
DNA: TGTGCCAGCAGCCCCGGGGGGGCCTATATGACAAAGAACACCGGGGAGCTGTTTTTT
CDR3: CASSPGGAYMTKNTGELFF

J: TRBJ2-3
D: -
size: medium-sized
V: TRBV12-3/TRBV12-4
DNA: TGTGCCAGCAGCTTAGACCCCACAGATACGCAGTATTTT
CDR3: CASSLDPTDTQYF

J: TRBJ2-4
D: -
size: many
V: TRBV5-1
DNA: TGCGCCAGCAGCTTGGGGGGGCAGCGGGGCCCAACGTACTTC
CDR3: CASSLGGQRGPTYF

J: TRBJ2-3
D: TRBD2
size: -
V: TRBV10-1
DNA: TGCGCCAGCAGTGAATGGACGGGGACTAGCGGGAACACAGATACGCAGTATTTT
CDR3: CASSEWTGTSGNTDTQYF

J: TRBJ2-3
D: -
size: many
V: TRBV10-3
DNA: TGTGCCATCGGTCTAACTAGCAGGGGCACAGATACGCAGTATTTT
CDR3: CAIGLTSRGTDTQYF

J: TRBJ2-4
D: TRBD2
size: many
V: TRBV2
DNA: TGTGCCAGCGGTGGGGGGGGGAAAAACATTCAGTACTTC
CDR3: CASGGGGKNIQYF

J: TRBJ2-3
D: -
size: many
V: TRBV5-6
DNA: TGTGCCAGCAGCCCAAACGGACTGGAAAGCACAGATACGCAGTATTTT
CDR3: CASSPNGLESTDTQYF

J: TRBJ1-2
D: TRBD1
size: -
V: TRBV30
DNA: TGTGCCTGGACCATACTAGAGGACAGGGGACTCTATGGCTACACCTTC
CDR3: CAWTILEDRGLYGYTF

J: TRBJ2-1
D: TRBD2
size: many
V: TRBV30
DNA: TGTGCCTTCACCCCGGGACTAGCGGGAGGGCCTGGATCCTACAATGAGCAGTTCTTC
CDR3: CAFTPGLAGGPGSYNEQFF

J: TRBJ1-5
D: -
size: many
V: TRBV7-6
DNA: TGTGCCAGCAGCCAGGGAGAATACCAGCCCCAGCATTTT
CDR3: CASSQGEYQPQHF

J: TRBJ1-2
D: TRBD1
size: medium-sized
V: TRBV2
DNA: TGTGCCAGCAGCTTGACAGGGTACTACACCTTC
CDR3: CASSLTGYYTF

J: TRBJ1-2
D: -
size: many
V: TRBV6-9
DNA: TGTGCTAACTATGGCTACACCTTC
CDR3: CANYGYTF

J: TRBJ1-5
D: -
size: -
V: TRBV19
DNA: TGTGCCAGTAAACCGCCGGGACATTGGAATCAGCCCCAGCATTTT
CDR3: CASKPPGHWNQPQHF

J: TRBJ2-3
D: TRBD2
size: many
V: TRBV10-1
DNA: TGCGCCAGCAGTGAAGGGATGGGGACTAGCGGGAACACAGATACGCAGTATTTT
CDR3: CASSEGMGTSGNTDTQYF

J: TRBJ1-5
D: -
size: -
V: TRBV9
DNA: TGTGCCAGCTCCCGAAGTGGCTGGGGGGTTCAGCCCCAGCATTTT
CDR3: CASSRSGWGVQPQHF

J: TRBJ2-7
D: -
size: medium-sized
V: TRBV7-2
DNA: TGTGCCAGCAGCAACCAAGCCGGGACCGAGCAGTACTTC
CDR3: CASSNQAGTEQYF

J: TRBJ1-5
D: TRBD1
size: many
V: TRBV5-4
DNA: TGTGCCAGCAGCTTGTATCAAGGGGGCGATCAGCCCCAGCATTTT
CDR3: CASSLYQGGDQPQHF

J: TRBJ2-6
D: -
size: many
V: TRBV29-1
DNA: TGCAGCGTTCGGAGGACACACCACTCTGGGGCCAACGTCCTGACTTTC
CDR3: CSVRRTHHSGANVLTF

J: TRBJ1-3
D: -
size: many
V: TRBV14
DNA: TGTGCCAGCAGGTCTTCTGGAAACACCATATATTTT
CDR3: CASRSSGNTIYF

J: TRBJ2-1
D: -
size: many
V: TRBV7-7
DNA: TGTGCTAGCAGCTTAACGGGGGAGTACAATGAGCAGTTCTTC
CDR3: CASSLTGEYNEQFF

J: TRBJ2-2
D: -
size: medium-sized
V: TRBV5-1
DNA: TGCGCCAGCACCCCTGGGACCGCCGGGGAGCTGTTTTTT
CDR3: CASTPGTAGELFF

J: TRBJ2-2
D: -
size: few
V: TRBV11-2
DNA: TGTGCCAGCAGCTTAGATCACTACCAAGTTACCCACACCGGGGAGCTGTTTTTT
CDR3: CASSLDHYQVTHTGELFF

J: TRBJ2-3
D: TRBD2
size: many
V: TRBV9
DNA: TGTGCCAGCAGCCTTAGCGGGAGTAGCACAGATACGCAGTATTTT
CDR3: CASSLSGSSTDTQYF

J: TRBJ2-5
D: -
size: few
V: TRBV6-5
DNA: TGTGCCAGTACTTACCGATTGGTCGGATCAGAGACCCAGTACTTC
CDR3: CASTYRLVGSETQYF

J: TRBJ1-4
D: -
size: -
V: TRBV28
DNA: TGTGCCAGCAGTTTGGATGCAACTAATGAAAAACTGTTTTTT
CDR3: CASSLDATNEKLFF

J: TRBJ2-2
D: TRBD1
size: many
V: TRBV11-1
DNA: TGTGCCAGCAGCTTCCGGGACAGGGGGTTCACCGGGGAGCTGTTTTTT
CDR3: CASSFRDRGFTGELFF

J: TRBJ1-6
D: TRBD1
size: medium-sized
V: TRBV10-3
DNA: TGTGCCATCAATGAGGGGGCGCCCCAAAGTTCACCCCTCCACTTT
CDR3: CAINEGAPQSSPLHF